This T cell receptor beta chain is drawn from a study of T cell responses to AZD1222 COVID-19 vaccine. Whole-study findings and limits: At study baseline, merely five or six AZD1222 recipients were seropositive. White British people made up most donors, females outnumbered males, and clonal diversity was possibly underestimated.

About this clone: Its target is not known.

With V trimmed by 1 base and J by 3 bases, 8 bases remained unmatched. CDR1 and CDR2 from the germline V gene are SGHTA and FQGNSA. The length of the CDR3 is 17 residues. Assay used: immunoSEQ multiplex PCR; TCRdb lists only in-frame clones, some missing. The sample contains some 39,000 clones, about 90% of which appear only once. The material was peripheral blood, obtained 28 days after the second AZD1222 dose. The clonotype originates from an adult who received the AZD1222 COVID-19 vaccine. V and J are TRBV7-2 and TRBJ2-1; 8 bases match TRBD2. Here the CDR3 reads CASSLGGVAGFYNEQFF. CDR3 in DNA: TGTGCCAGCAGCTTAGGTGGAGTAGCGGGGTTCTACAATGAGCAGTTCTTC. The entire variable domain, with the rest obtained from reference TRBV7-2 and TRBJ2-1, is as follows: GAGVSQSPSNKVTEKGKDVELRCDPISGHTALYWYRQSLGQGLEFLIYFQGNSAPDKSGLPSDRFSAERTGGSVSTLTIQRTQQEDSAVYLCASSLGGVAGFYNEQFFGPGTRLTVL.